The clone carrying this T cell receptor beta chain was detected a few times. Its specificity is not known. This specimen belongs to a study of T cells after yellow fever vaccination. Whole-study context: Fractions of low cell number were prepared using SMART-Seq v4 Ultra Low Input.

The V and J ends lost 4 bases and 8 bases, in that order; junction bases with no gene match: 10. The CDR3 runs to 15 residues. Germline CDR1 SGHTA, CDR2 FQGNSA. It was through 5'RACE template switching that TCR cDNA was made, with a universal primer site and UMIs added. TCRdb called the 5' RACE reads again in MiXCR, with one record for every CDR3 protein. The table lists approximately 600,000 distinct CDR3 sequences, approximately 13% of them singletons, with under 15% in the top ten. Study results and caveats: Weaker, the secondary response had a peak occurring faster, on day 5 versus 15. Clones that expanded after primary vaccination mostly reappeared after the booster (96% CD4, 80% to 90% CD8).

This TCR derives from a man aged 30 to 45 who received the YFV17D yellow fever vaccine. Sequencing was performed on PBMCs, taken on the day of the yellow fever booster vaccination. The V gene is TRBV7-2, the J gene TRBJ1-4; 7 bases agree with TRBD1. CDR3 coding DNA: TGTGCCAGCAGCTGGTACCTGGCAGGGGGGGAAAAACTGTTTTTT. As protein: CASSWYLAGGEKLFF.